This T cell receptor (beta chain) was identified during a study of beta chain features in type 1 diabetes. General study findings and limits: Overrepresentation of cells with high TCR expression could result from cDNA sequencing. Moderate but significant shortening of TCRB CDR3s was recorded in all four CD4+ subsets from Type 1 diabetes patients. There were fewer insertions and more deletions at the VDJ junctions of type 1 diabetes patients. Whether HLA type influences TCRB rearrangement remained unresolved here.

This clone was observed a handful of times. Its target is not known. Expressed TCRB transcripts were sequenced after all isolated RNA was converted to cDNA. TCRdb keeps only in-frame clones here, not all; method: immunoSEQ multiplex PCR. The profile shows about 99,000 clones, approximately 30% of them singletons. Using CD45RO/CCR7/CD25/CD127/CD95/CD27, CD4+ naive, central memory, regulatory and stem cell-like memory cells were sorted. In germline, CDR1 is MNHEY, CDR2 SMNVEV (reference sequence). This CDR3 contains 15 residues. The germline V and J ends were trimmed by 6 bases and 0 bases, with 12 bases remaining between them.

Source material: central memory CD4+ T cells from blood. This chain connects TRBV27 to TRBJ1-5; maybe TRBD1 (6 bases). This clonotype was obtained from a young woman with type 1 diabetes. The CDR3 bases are TGTGCCAGCAGGTTGGGACAACATAGCAATCAGCCCCAGCATTTT. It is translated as CASRLGQHSNQPQHF.